The 28 T cell receptor beta chains below all came from one sample that was sequenced in a study of blood T cells in healthy people across ages. It was with a sample-barcoded 5' primer and a J-beta primer mix that a second PCR of roughly 7 to 12 cycles was run. TCRdb analysed the 5' RACE reads with MiXCR anew, one entry per CDR3 protein. The profile shows 1.5 million or so distinct CDR3 sequences, roughly 45% of them singletons. Sequenced: blood. The origin of the receptors is a young woman in good health.

The chain uses TRBV20-1 and TRBJ1-6; 8 bases map to TRBD1. Germline values: CDR1 DFQATT, CDR2 SNEGSKA (reference sequence). The CDR3 covers 16 residues. V gave up 0 bases and J gave up 6 bases; unmatched junction bases: 7. The CDR3 is CSARDRRQGTNSPLHF. CDR3 coding DNA: TGCAGTGCTAGAGATCGTCGACAGGGGACTAATTCACCCCTCCACTTT.

This clonotype was seen a few times. The chain is built from TRBV7-6 and TRBJ2-5, with unresolved D. V was clipped by 7 bases and J by 2 bases, with 17 bases between them. Germline V gene data show CDR1 as SGHVS and CDR2 as FNYEAQ. This CDR3 is 15 amino acids long. The CDR3 spells CASTFSLVGQETQYF. In nucleotides, the CDR3 is TGTGCCAGCACCTTTTCCCTCGTCGGACAAGAGACCCAGTACTTC.

The count of this clonotype is one. The rearrangement joins TRBV6-1 to TRBJ2-1; 15 bases align to TRBD2. Germline values: CDR1 MNHNS, CDR2 SASEGT. With V trimmed by 3 bases and J by 9 bases, 12 bases remained unmatched. The CDR3 consists of 18 residues. This CDR3 reads CASSDWGTSGGPAVEQFF. In nucleotides, the CDR3 is TGTGCCAGCAGTGATTGGGGGACTAGCGGGGGGCCGGCCGTTGAGCAGTTCTTC.

Only a few counts were recorded for this clonotype. The rearrangement uses TRBV5-1 and TRBJ2-7; 11 bases are a match to TRBD2. After removal of 1 base from V and 2 bases from J, the junction contained 14 bases not matched to a gene. The CDR3 extends over 19 amino acids. Germline assignment: CDR1 SGHRS and CDR2 YFSETQ. The CDR3 reads CASSLPKGLAASATYEQYF. The CDR3 nucleotides are TGCGCCAGCAGCTTGCCCAAGGGACTAGCGGCCAGCGCGACCTACGAGCAGTACTTC.

V usage is TRBV9 and J usage is TRBJ2-6, with 7 nucleotides matching TRBD1. J was trimmed by 1 base and V by 3 bases; bases with no gene match: 7. CDR3 length: 17 amino acids. In germline, CDR1 is SGDLS, CDR2 YYNGEE. In DNA, the CDR3 is TGTGCCAGCAGCGGAGTTACAGGGGTTTCTGGGGCCAACGTCCTGACTTTC. Translated, it gives CASSGVTGVSGANVLTF.

This clonotype has just a few counts. The chain employs TRBV29-1 and TRBJ2-7, with unresolved D. The germline CDR1 and CDR2 sequences are SQVTM and ANQGSEA. This CDR3 contains 11 residues. Trimming stripped 4 bases from V and 6 bases from J, with 10 bases between. CDR3 residues: CSVGQAREQYF. The CDR3 bases are TGCAGCGTTGGGCAGGCCCGCGAGCAGTACTTC.

The J gene is TRBJ2-7, the V gene TRBV7-9; possibly TRBD2 for D (6 bases). Germline-derived CDR1 and CDR2 are SEHNR and FQNEAQ (reference sequence). Between the trimmed V and J ends, which lost 8 bases and 0 bases, there was a span of 17 bases. The CDR3 has 15 amino acids. This CDR3 reads CASAFVGRSSYEQYF. DNA of the CDR3: TGTGCCAGCGCGTTCGTCGGGAGATCCTCCTACGAGCAGTACTTC. Combining the CDR3 with reference TRBV7-9 and TRBJ2-7 gives the whole variable domain DTGVSQNPRHKITKRGQNVTFRCDPISEHNRLYWYRQTLGQGPEFLTYFQNEAQLEKSRLLSDRFSAERPKGSFSTLEIQRTEQGDSAMYLCASAFVGRSSYEQYFGPGTRLTVT.

The chain joins TRBV18 to TRBJ1-1; D is undetermined. Trimming took off 0 bases at V and 7 bases at J, with 9 bases between the two ends. CDR3 length equals 13 residues. The germline V gene has CDR1 KGHSH and CDR2 LQKENI. CDR3 DNA sequence: TGTGCCAGCTCACCACCTACGCAGATTGAAGCTTTCTTT. Translating gives CASSPPTQIEAFF.

The CDR3 DNA reads as TGTGCCAGCAGTGAAGCGGGATTCGGAAATCAGCCCCAGCATTTT. Protein sequence: CASSEAGFGNQPQHF. The rearrangement joins TRBV2 to TRBJ1-5; D is unclear. The CDR3 spans 15 residues. V was clipped by 0 bases and J by 4 bases, with 10 bases between them. CDR1 is SNHLY and CDR2 is FYNNEI in the germline V gene.

The genes are TRBV10-1 and TRBJ1-1; 9 bases are a match to TRBD1. The CDR3 runs 15 residues. J gave up 5 bases and V 8 bases, and 12 bases lay outside the gene matches. Per germline, CDR1 WNHNN and CDR2 SYGVQD (reference sequence). This chain's CDR3 is CASGSRDRVWTEAFF. DNA for the CDR3: TGCGCCAGCGGGTCCCGGGACAGGGTATGGACTGAAGCTTTCTTT.

This clonotype has more than one count but fewer than ten. The chain recombines TRBV12-3 or TRBV12-4 with TRBJ1-5, with D hard to call. Trimming removed 6 bases from V and 6 bases from J, with 15 bases in between. This CDR3 is 14 amino acids long. The DNA of the CDR3 is TGTGCCAGCAGCACTACCTTGGCGAGTCAGCCCCAGCATTTT. Its translation: CASSTTLASQPQHF.

The gene calls are TRBV18 and TRBJ1-5, with D possibly matching TRBD1 (5 bases). The CDR3 consists of 18 residues. Germline CDR1 KGHSH, CDR2 LQKENI. Trimming stripped 8 bases from V and 0 bases from J, with 23 bases between. Written as DNA, the CDR3 is TGTGCCAGCCGAACCGGGGAGGGACCCACATATAGCAATCAGCCCCAGCATTTT. Residues: CASRTGEGPTYSNQPQHF.

In this sample, this clonotype turned up a few times. The gene calls are TRBV7-9 and TRBJ2-7; D not certain. CDR1 SEHNR and CDR2 FQNEAQ come from the germline V gene (reference sequence). The CDR3 runs to 12 residues. Trimming removed 7 bases from V and 6 bases from J, with 13 bases in between. CDR3 loop: CASNTVTGEQYF. The CDR3 nucleotides read TGTGCCAGCAACACTGTTACCGGCGAGCAGTACTTC.

The V and J genes are TRBV12-3 or TRBV12-4 and TRBJ2-3, with 9 bases matching TRBD1. CDR3 length: 14 residues. J lost 15 bases, V lost 5 bases, and 15 bases had no gene match. DNA of the CDR3: TGTGCCAGCAGTGGACAGGGGCGCACAGATATGGAATATTTT. Encoded protein: CASSGQGRTDMEYF.

The V call is TRBV5-1, the J call TRBJ1-2; D is undetermined. This CDR3 is 12 amino acids long. Trimming stripped 1 base from V and 10 bases from J, with 11 bases between. The V gene's germline CDR1 is SGHRS and CDR2 YFSETQ. The CDR3 DNA reads as TGCGCCAGCAGCTTGAGCCGGGTTGACTACACCTTC. Translating gives CASSLSRVDYTF.

The rearrangement uses TRBV19 and TRBJ1-2; D is uncertain. Trimming removed 4 bases from V and 3 bases from J, with 15 bases in between. CDR1 and CDR2 from the germline V gene are LNHDA and SQIVND (reference sequence). The length of the CDR3 is 15 residues. This CDR3 reads CASSTPGGRDYGYTF. As DNA, the CDR3 is TGTGCCAGTAGTACCCCGGGAGGGAGAGACTATGGCTACACCTTC. The entire variable domain, with the rest obtained from reference TRBV19 and TRBJ1-2, is as follows: DGGITQSPKYLFRKEGQNVTLSCEQNLNHDAMYWYRQDPGQGLRLIYYSQIVNDFQKGDIAEGYSVSREKKESFPLTVTSAQKNPTAFYLCASSTPGGRDYGYTFGSGTRLTVV.

In its sample, this clonotype was seen a few times. V and J are TRBV6-5 and TRBJ2-3; TRBD2 is a possible D gene (5 bases). This CDR3 has 15 residues. In germline, CDR1 is MNHEY, CDR2 SVGAGI. V dropped 0 bases and J dropped 5 bases, with 12 bases sitting between them. CDR3 region: CASSYSPLEGDTQYF. Here the CDR3 DNA reads TGTGCCAGCAGTTACTCTCCCTTAGAGGGAGATACGCAGTATTTT.

The gene calls are TRBV27 and TRBJ1-2; 8 bases agree with TRBD1. The CDR3 loop spans 14 amino acids. The J segment lost 10 bases and the V segment lost 3 bases, leaving 10 bases of the junction unmatched. In germline, CDR1 is MNHEY, CDR2 SMNVEV (reference sequence). In DNA, the CDR3 is TGTGCCAGCAGTTTCGGGCAGGGGGCGGGGGACTACACCTTC. Its protein is CASSFGQGAGDYTF.

The chain carries TRBV6-1 and TRBJ2-1; 14 bases are a match to TRBD2. The length of the CDR3 is 15 residues. The J segment lost 9 bases and the V segment lost 4 bases, leaving 5 bases of the junction unmatched. Germline V gene data show CDR1 as MNHNS and CDR2 as SASEGT. CDR3 amino acids: CASSAGTSGGGEQFF. The CDR3, as DNA: TGTGCCAGCAGTGCCGGGACTAGCGGGGGTGGTGAGCAGTTCTTC.

A few counts support this clonotype. V gene TRBV24-1 combines with J gene TRBJ2-5, with 7 bases that match TRBD1. Germline V gene lookup returns CDR1 KGHDR and CDR2 SFDVKD. With V trimmed by 4 bases and J by 1 base, 5 bases remained unmatched. This CDR3 has 15 amino acids. CDR3 residues: CATSEGGTVQETQYF. In nucleotides, the CDR3 is TGTGCCACCAGTGAGGGTGGGACAGTCCAAGAGACCCAGTACTTC.

This clonotype was counted once. The chain uses TRBV6-2 or TRBV6-3 and TRBJ2-2; D remains unclear. The germline V and J ends were trimmed by 6 bases and 7 bases, with 9 bases remaining between them. The CDR3 length is 12 residues. Germline CDR1 is MNHEY and CDR2 is SVGEGT. The CDR3 nucleotides read TGTGCCAGCAGAGAGGATGGCGGGGAGCTGTTTTTT. Amino acid sequence: CASREDGGELFF.

This clonotype occurred a few times. This rearrangement joins TRBV6-2 or TRBV6-3 to TRBJ2-7, with TRBD1 identical over 7 bases. Germline V gene data show CDR1 as MNHEY and CDR2 as SVGEGT. V lost 5 bases to trimming and J lost 2 bases; unmatched junction nucleotides: 6. This CDR3 has 14 residues. The CDR3 DNA is TGTGCCAGCAGTCTCGAGGGGGCGGCCTACGAGCAGTACTTC. Translating gives CASSLEGAAYEQYF.

The J gene is TRBJ1-6, the V gene TRBV5-1; D ambiguous. The V gene lost 0 bases and the J gene lost 6 bases, with 10 bases spanning the gap. Germline-derived CDR1 and CDR2 are SGHRS and YFSETQ. The CDR3 length is 15 residues. CDR3 nucleotides: TGCGCCAGCAGCTTGGAGACGGCTTTTAATTCACCCCTCCACTTT. Residues: CASSLETAFNSPLHF.

About this clonotype itself: At one end the junction does not follow the germline gene, possibly because of a read error. The genes are TRBV15 and TRBJ2-1, with D possibly TRBD2 on 5 matching bases. Germline V gene lookup returns CDR1 LNHNV and CDR2 YYDKDF (reference sequence). CDR3 length: 12 residues. CDR3 nucleotide sequence: TGTGCCGCCAGCGGAGGAATCAATGAGCAGTTCTTC. Residues: CAASGGINEQFF.

The sample holds a few counts of this clonotype. The genes are TRBV10-3 and TRBJ1-6; a weak D match, TRBD1 (6 bases). Germline V lookup: CDR1 ENHRY, CDR2 SYGVKD. Trimming left V 0 bases short and J 7 bases short, with 19 bases between. The CDR3 covers 18 residues. This CDR3 reads CAISESDNRVSGNSPLHF. CDR3 bases: TGTGCCATCAGTGAGTCGGACAACAGGGTATCGGGAAATTCACCCCTCCACTTT.

This clonotype was seen a few times. The V gene is TRBV20-1, the J gene TRBJ2-7; no reliable D call. Matching the DNA end better, TRBJ2-5 makes the J call doubtful. Germline CDR1 DFQATT, CDR2 SNEGSKA (reference sequence). The CDR3 runs 11 residues. DNA of the CDR3: TGCAGTGCTAGAAGCCGGAAGACCCAGTACTTC. Translated: CSARSRKTQYF.

The rearrangement joins TRBV11-2 to TRBJ2-1; 16 positions agree with TRBD2. The CDR3 runs to 21 residues. The V gene's germline CDR1 is SGHAT and CDR2 FQNNGV. Germline trimming cut 7 bases from V and 0 bases from J; bases unmatched to any gene: 15. The CDR3 loop reads CASNILAGTSGRGRSYNEQFF. The DNA for the CDR3 is TGTGCCAGCAACATACTAGCCGGGACTAGCGGGAGGGGCCGCTCCTACAATGAGCAGTTCTTC.

The chain employs TRBV4-2 and TRBJ2-3; the D gene is possibly TRBD2 (5 bases). This CDR3 is built from 14 residues. Germline CDR1 is LGHNA and CDR2 is YNFKEQ. V lost 4 bases, J lost 8 bases, and 16 bases lay in between. The CDR3 sequence is CASSPRLEGSTQYF. The CDR3, as DNA: TGTGCCAGCAGCCCGAGATTAGAGGGAAGTACGCAGTATTTT.